This TCR beta chain was documented in a study of Graves' ophthalmopathy and Graves' hyperthyroidism. As regards this clonotype: Its matching antigen is unknown.

Study-wide results and caveats: Ophthalmopathy cases were distinguished from stable hyperthyroidism by a 13-signature model, reaching around 90% sensitivity and roughly 81% specificity.

The germline V gene encodes CDR1 SGHVS and CDR2 FQNEAQ. Trimming pared 0 bases from V and 7 bases from J, leaving 9 bases between. This CDR3 region has 14 residues. All donors with ophthalmopathy were recorded as having moderate-to-severe activity, CAS ≥3, NOSPECS ≥4 and a duration under 3 months. Thyroid ultrasound, orbital computed tomography, TRAb, serum thyroxine and clinical symptoms formed the basis of diagnosis. PBMCs stemmed from approximately 10 ml of fresh peripheral blood. RNA transcripts yielded amplified TCR beta CDR3 regions. The authors performed first-round RT-PCR with HTBI primers and then a second-round multiplex PCR. Via MiXCR, TCRdb re-called the multiplex PCR reads, giving one row per CDR3 protein. Of 350,000 or so distinct CDR3 sequences listed, about 17% are singletons.

The sequence came from an adult man with Graves' ophthalmopathy. Sequencing was carried out using peripheral blood. J is TRBJ2-2 and V is TRBV7-8; D is ambiguous. The CDR3 DNA is TGTGCCAGCAGCTTAGCGTATGAAGGCGGGGAGCTGTTTTTT. It is translated as CASSLAYEGGELFF.